The rows below give T cell receptor beta chains drawn from one sample of a study of glioma-infiltrating T cells. TCRdb reprocessed the multiplex PCR reads with MiXCR, giving one entry per CDR3 protein. Found here are roughly 130,000 distinct CDR3 sequences, 24% of them singletons; the top ten hold 25% to 30%. The source material was glioma tissue, nonneoplastic brain tissue, or PBMCs (not recorded which). These receptors were taken from a human donor with low-grade glioma or glioblastoma, undergoing nonglioma brain surgery, or in good health (not recorded which). Each CDR3 is given with its conserved first and last residue. The D gene is left open where the match is weak. Size is stated for part of the rows, as once, few or many counts, or as a class when the clone is expanded.

clone size: -; D gene: -; V gene: TRBV7-9; J gene: TRBJ1-2; CDR3 DNA: TGTGCCAGCAGCTTGGGTACAGCACCTGGCTACACCTTC; CDR3 protein: CASSLGTAPGYTF
clone size: -; D gene: TRBD2; V gene: TRBV28; J gene: TRBJ2-3; CDR3 DNA: TGTGCCAGCAGCAACTCCAGGGCCTGGGGGGGGCAGTATTTT; CDR3 protein: CASSNSRAWGGQYF
clone size: -; D gene: -; V gene: TRBV27; J gene: TRBJ2-3; CDR3 DNA: TGTGCCAGCAGTTCCAGACAGTCCGCGAGCACAGATACGCAGTATTTT; CDR3 protein: CASSSRQSASTDTQYF
clone size: -; D gene: TRBD1; V gene: TRBV3-1; J gene: TRBJ1-5; CDR3 DNA: TGTGCCAGCAGCCCCAAGGGGACAGGGGATGATCAGCCCCAGCATTTT; CDR3 protein: CASSPKGTGDDQPQHF
clone size: -; D gene: -; V gene: TRBV6-6; J gene: TRBJ1-1; CDR3 DNA: TGTGCCAGCAGCTTGGAAGGGGGGATGGACACTGAAGCTCTCTTT; CDR3 protein: CASSLEGGMDTEALF
clone size: many; D gene: -; V gene: TRBV27; J gene: TRBJ2-3; CDR3 DNA: TGTGCCAGCAGTCACGGACTGAACACAGATACGCAGTATTTT; CDR3 protein: CASSHGLNTDTQYF
clone size: few; D gene: -; V gene: TRBV3-1; J gene: TRBJ2-3; CDR3 DNA: TGTGCCAGCAGCCAAGTTGACTCAAGCACAGATACGCAGTATTTT; CDR3 protein: CASSQVDSSTDTQYF
clone size: few; D gene: -; V gene: TRBV29-1; J gene: TRBJ2-2; CDR3 DNA: TGCAGCGGTCAAAACACCGGGGAGCTGTTTTTT; CDR3 protein: CSGQNTGELFF
clone size: many; D gene: TRBD1; V gene: TRBV6-1; J gene: TRBJ1-5; CDR3 DNA: TGTGCCAGCAGTGTGGGGACAGGAGGCAATCAGCCCCAGCATTTT; CDR3 protein: CASSVGTGGNQPQHF
clone size: once; D gene: TRBD1; V gene: TRBV7-3; J gene: TRBJ2-1; CDR3 DNA: TGTGCCAGCAGCTTAACGACAGGGCGAGATGAGCAGTTCTTC; CDR3 protein: CASSLTTGRDEQFF
clone size: once; D gene: -; V gene: TRBV12-3/TRBV12-4; J gene: TRBJ1-4; CDR3 DNA: TGTGCCAGCAGCGAGAAGGGGACAACTAATGAAAAACTGTTTTTT; CDR3 protein: CASSEKGTTNEKLFF
clone size: many; D gene: TRBD2; V gene: TRBV5-1; J gene: TRBJ2-3; CDR3 DNA: TGCGCCAGCCACACTAGCGGGGGGGCCGCTGATACGCAGTATTTT; CDR3 protein: CASHTSGGAADTQYF
clone size: many; D gene: TRBD1; V gene: TRBV20-1; J gene: TRBJ1-4; CDR3 DNA: TGCAGTGCTTCGACCGGGACAGGGGTAATCAAACTGTTTTTT; CDR3 protein: CSASTGTGVIKLFF
clone size: few; D gene: -; V gene: TRBV28; J gene: TRBJ1-5; CDR3 DNA: TGTGCCAGCAGCTGGCCCGGGGGCAATCAGCCCCAGCATTTT; CDR3 protein: CASSWPGGNQPQHF
clone size: few; D gene: -; V gene: TRBV11-1; J gene: TRBJ2-1; CDR3 DNA: TGTGCCAGCAGCGACCCGAGACCCTACAATGAGCAGTTCTTC; CDR3 protein: CASSDPRPYNEQFF
clone size: -; D gene: TRBD1; V gene: TRBV4-1; J gene: TRBJ1-6; CDR3 DNA: TGCGCCAGCAGCCAAGATACACAGGGGAATTCACCCCTCCACTTT; CDR3 protein: CASSQDTQGNSPLHF
clone size: many; D gene: -; V gene: TRBV27; J gene: TRBJ2-5; CDR3 DNA: TGTGCCAGCAGTTTCCTAGCGACCGCAGAGACCCAGTACTTC; CDR3 protein: CASSFLATAETQYF
clone size: few; D gene: TRBD1; V gene: TRBV7-2; J gene: TRBJ1-4; CDR3 DNA: TGTGCCAGCAGCCTTTGGACAGGGGCAACAACTAATGAAAAACTGTTTTTT; CDR3 protein: CASSLWTGATTNEKLFF
clone size: few; D gene: -; V gene: TRBV7-9; J gene: TRBJ1-4; CDR3 DNA: TGTGCCAGCACCGCGGGATTTTATAATGAAAAACTGTTTTTT; CDR3 protein: CASTAGFYNEKLFF
clone size: -; D gene: -; V gene: TRBV2; J gene: TRBJ1-2; CDR3 DNA: TGTGCCAGCAGTCTCAAGACAGAGACTAACTATGGCCACACCTTC; CDR3 protein: CASSLKTETNYGHTF
clone size: many; D gene: TRBD1; V gene: TRBV6-1; J gene: TRBJ1-6; CDR3 DNA: TGTGCCAGCAGCCTACTCCCGGACAGGGTTGACAATTCACCCCTCCACTTT; CDR3 protein: CASSLLPDRVDNSPLHF
clone size: -; D gene: -; V gene: TRBV14; J gene: TRBJ1-4; CDR3 DNA: TGTGCCAGCAGCCAAATCCCGAATGAAAAACTGTTTTTT; CDR3 protein: CASSQIPNEKLFF
clone size: -; D gene: -; V gene: TRBV7-2; J gene: TRBJ1-6; CDR3 DNA: TGTGCCAGCAACCCGGGGAATCATAATTCACCCCTCCACTTT; CDR3 protein: CASNPGNHNSPLHF
clone size: -; D gene: -; V gene: TRBV20-1; J gene: TRBJ2-5; CDR3 DNA: TGCAGTGCTAGAGATGTACTTAGGGGTGGGGGCCAAGGGACCCAGTACTTC; CDR3 protein: CSARDVLRGGGQGTQYF
clone size: few; D gene: -; V gene: TRBV5-6; J gene: TRBJ2-1; CDR3 DNA: TGTGCCAGCAGCTTCTTCGGGGCCTACAATGAGCAGTTCTTC; CDR3 protein: CASSFFGAYNEQFF
clone size: few; D gene: -; V gene: TRBV19; J gene: TRBJ1-3; CDR3 DNA: TGTGCCAGTAACAATAGGGGACAACCGAACACCATATATTTT; CDR3 protein: CASNNRGQPNTIYF
clone size: many; D gene: -; V gene: TRBV6-1; J gene: TRBJ2-3; CDR3 DNA: TGTGCCAGCAAAGTACAAGGGGGGGGAACGAGGGATACGCAGTATTTT; CDR3 protein: CASKVQGGGTRDTQYF
clone size: many; D gene: -; V gene: TRBV7-2; J gene: TRBJ1-1; CDR3 DNA: TGTGCCAGCAGCTTAGCGGGCAACACTGAAGCTTTCTTT; CDR3 protein: CASSLAGNTEAFF
clone size: -; D gene: -; V gene: TRBV7-9; J gene: TRBJ1-1; CDR3 DNA: TGTGCCAGCAGCCCCGTGGGTGACACTGAAGCTTTCTTT; CDR3 protein: CASSPVGDTEAFF
clone size: few; D gene: -; V gene: TRBV14; J gene: TRBJ1-6; CDR3 DNA: TGTGCCAGCAGCCTCCTGGTGGGCTCCTATAATTCACCCCTCCACTTT; CDR3 protein: CASSLLVGSYNSPLHF
clone size: many; D gene: -; V gene: TRBV20-1; J gene: TRBJ1-2; CDR3 DNA: TGCAGTGCCGTAGATAATTATTGGGGCTACACCTTC; CDR3 protein: CSAVDNYWGYTF
clone size: many; D gene: -; V gene: TRBV7-2; J gene: TRBJ2-3; CDR3 DNA: TGTGCCAGCAGCTTAGCTAGGGCACTTGGACCCACAGATACGCAGTATTTT; CDR3 protein: CASSLARALGPTDTQYF
clone size: -; D gene: TRBD2; V gene: TRBV27; J gene: TRBJ2-3; CDR3 DNA: TGCACCAGCAATATAGCGGGGGACCTCTCAGATACGCAGTATTTT; CDR3 protein: CTSNIAGDLSDTQYF
clone size: -; D gene: -; V gene: TRBV7-9; J gene: TRBJ2-1; CDR3 DNA: TGTGCCAGCAGCCCCGGACTATTCATCAATGAGCAGTTCTTC; CDR3 protein: CASSPGLFINEQFF
clone size: -; D gene: -; V gene: TRBV2; J gene: TRBJ1-5; CDR3 DNA: TGTGCCAGCAGTGAATGGGCGGCAAACAATCAGCCCCAGCATTTT; CDR3 protein: CASSEWAANNQPQHF
clone size: -; D gene: -; V gene: TRBV7-2; J gene: TRBJ2-1; CDR3 DNA: TGTGCCAGCAGCTCCCTGGACCTGAATAACAATGAGCAGTTCTTC; CDR3 protein: CASSSLDLNNNEQFF
clone size: -; D gene: -; V gene: TRBV3-1; J gene: TRBJ2-5; CDR3 DNA: TGTGCCAGCAGCCAGACGGGTATGGAGACCCAGTACTTC; CDR3 protein: CASSQTGMETQYF
clone size: few; D gene: -; V gene: TRBV29-1; J gene: TRBJ1-1; CDR3 DNA: TGCAGCGTTGTTCGAGGGATGGGTACCACTGAAGCTTTCTTT; CDR3 protein: CSVVRGMGTTEAFF
clone size: -; D gene: TRBD2; V gene: TRBV20-1; J gene: TRBJ2-1; CDR3 DNA: TGCAGTGCCCACGGGGGGGCCGATGAGCAGTTCTTC; CDR3 protein: CSAHGGADEQFF
clone size: few; D gene: TRBD2; V gene: TRBV7-2; J gene: TRBJ2-6; CDR3 DNA: TGTGCCAGCAGCTTAGGACTAGCGGGGGGGACTGGGGCCAACGTCCTGACTTTC; CDR3 protein: CASSLGLAGGTGANVLTF
clone size: few; D gene: TRBD2; V gene: TRBV24-1; J gene: TRBJ2-3; CDR3 DNA: TGTGCCACCAGCTCTTCCGTAGCTAGCGGTAGCACAGATACGCAGTATTTT; CDR3 protein: CATSSSVASGSTDTQYF
clone size: few; D gene: -; V gene: TRBV20-1; J gene: TRBJ1-2; CDR3 DNA: TGCAGTGCTACTCCCCGGGGCAGTGGGAGAGGTGGCTACACCTTC; CDR3 protein: CSATPRGSGRGGYTF
clone size: few; D gene: TRBD2; V gene: TRBV4-2; J gene: TRBJ2-3; CDR3 DNA: TGTGCCAGCAGCCAAGCGGCGGGGGGCGGCACAGATACGCAGTATTTT; CDR3 protein: CASSQAAGGGTDTQYF
clone size: few; D gene: -; V gene: TRBV4-1; J gene: TRBJ2-3; CDR3 DNA: TGCGCCAGCAGTTCAGTGATGACGTCGCTTGAGGCGCAGTATTTT; CDR3 protein: CASSSVMTSLEAQYF
clone size: many; D gene: TRBD1; V gene: TRBV6-1; J gene: TRBJ1-5; CDR3 DNA: TGTGCCAGCAAGACAGGGCCCGGTCAGCCCCAGCATTTT; CDR3 protein: CASKTGPGQPQHF
clone size: many; D gene: -; V gene: TRBV14; J gene: TRBJ2-5; CDR3 DNA: TGTGCCAGCAGCCAAGTGGCCCTACAAGAGACCCAGTACTTC; CDR3 protein: CASSQVALQETQYF